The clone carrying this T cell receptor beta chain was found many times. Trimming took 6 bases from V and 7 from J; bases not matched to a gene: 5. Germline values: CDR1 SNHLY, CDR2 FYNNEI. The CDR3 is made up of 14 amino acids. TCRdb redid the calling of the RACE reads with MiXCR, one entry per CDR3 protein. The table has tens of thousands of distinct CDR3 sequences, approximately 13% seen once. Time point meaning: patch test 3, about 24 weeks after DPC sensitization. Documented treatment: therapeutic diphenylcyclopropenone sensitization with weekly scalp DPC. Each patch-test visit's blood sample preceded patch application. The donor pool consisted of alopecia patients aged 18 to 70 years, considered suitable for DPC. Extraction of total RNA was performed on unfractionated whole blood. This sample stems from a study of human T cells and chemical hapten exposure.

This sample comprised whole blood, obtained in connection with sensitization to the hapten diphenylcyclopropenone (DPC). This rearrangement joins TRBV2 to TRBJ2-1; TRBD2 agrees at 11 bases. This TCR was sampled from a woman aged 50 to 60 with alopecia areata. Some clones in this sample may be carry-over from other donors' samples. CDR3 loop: CASRVAGGLNEQFF. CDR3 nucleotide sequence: TGTGCCAGCAGAGTAGCGGGAGGGCTTAATGAGCAGTTCTTC.